One sample yielded the 21 T cell receptor beta chains listed below, sequenced in a study of PD-1 and CTLA-4 blockade in melanoma. TCRdb keeps only in-frame clones here, not all; method: immunoSEQ multiplex PCR. The sample has 15,000 to 20,000 clones, 60% to 75% seen once. Sample: CD8+ T cells from peripheral blood, taken before anti-PD-1 treatment. These receptors all come from a human donor with melanoma.

This clone was counted a few times. V is TRBV19 and J is TRBJ2-3; 10 bases map to TRBD1. This CDR3 is built from 16 residues. Losses at the gene ends were 4 bases for V and 5 bases for J; bases not matched to a gene: 9. Germline values: CDR1 LNHDA, CDR2 SQIVND (reference sequence). CDR3 region: CASSSPVGQGRDTQYF. The CDR3 DNA reads as TGTGCCAGTAGTAGTCCCGTGGGACAGGGGCGAGATACGCAGTATTTT.

The V call is TRBV6-1, the J call TRBJ1-5; D is possibly TRBD1 (5 bases). The germline V gene encodes CDR1 MNHNS and CDR2 SASEGT. This CDR3 is built from 15 residues. The V end lost 3 bases, the J end lost 3 bases, and 12 bases lay between the germline ends. Here the CDR3 reads CASSENGGYNQPQHF. The CDR3 DNA reads TGTGCCAGCAGTGAGAATGGGGGTTACAATCAGCCCCAGCATTTT.

V gene TRBV5-6 combines with J gene TRBJ2-1; TRBD1 or TRBD2 may be the D gene (5 bases each). Germline V gene lookup returns CDR1 SGHDT and CDR2 YYEEEE. The CDR3 sequence is 18 residues long. V was trimmed by 1 base and J by 1 base, leaving 18 bases between them. Written as DNA, the CDR3 is TGTGCCAGCAGCTTGTCCTTCCAGGGCCGGAGGTCCTACAATGAGCAGTTCTTC. Protein: CASSLSFQGRRSYNEQFF.

In this sample, this clone is medium-sized. The rearrangement uses TRBV19 and TRBJ2-7; TRBD1 or TRBD2 may be the D gene (5 bases each). Trimming pared 3 bases from V and 0 bases from J, leaving 12 bases between. The CDR3 sequence is 15 residues long. Germline-derived CDR1 and CDR2 are LNHDA and SQIVND (reference sequence). CDR3: CASSIRDGGSYEQYF. CDR3 in DNA: TGTGCCAGTAGTATTCGGGACGGAGGCTCCTACGAGCAGTACTTC.

Only a few counts were recorded for this clone. The chain couples TRBV27 to TRBJ1-2, with D perhaps TRBD1 (6 bases). The CDR3 totals 16 residues. Between the trimmed V and J ends, which lost 2 bases and 3 bases, there was a span of 16 bases. CDR1 is MNHEY, CDR2 SMNVEV, per germline (reference sequence). The CDR3 nucleotides read TGTGCCAGCAGTTTACGGATGGACAGACCTTACTATGGCTACACCTTC. Amino acids: CASSLRMDRPYYGYTF.

The chain has TRBV9 and TRBJ2-7; no firm D call. V was trimmed by 2 bases and J by 0 bases, leaving 6 bases between them. CDR1 and CDR2 (germline): SGDLS, YYNGEE. The CDR3 is made up of 13 amino acids. The CDR3 sequence is CASSVGPSYEQYF. In nucleotides, the CDR3 is TGTGCCAGCAGCGTTGGGCCCTCCTACGAGCAGTACTTC.

This clone showed up just a few times. The chain joins TRBV2 to TRBJ1-1; the D is unclear. This CDR3 is built from 13 residues. Trimming stripped 3 bases from V and 1 base from J, with 6 bases between. The V gene's germline CDR1 is SNHLY and CDR2 FYNNEI. CDR3 bases: TGTGCCAGCAGTGAGTGGCAGAACACTGAAGCTTTCTTT. Amino acids: CASSEWQNTEAFF.

CDR3 nucleotides: TGTGCCTGGGGCCAGGGACTAGCGGGAGACACAGATACGCAGTATTTT. It encodes CAWGQGLAGDTDTQYF. The rearrangement links TRBV30 to TRBJ2-3; 14 bases line up with TRBD2. CDR1 is GTSNPN and CDR2 is SVGIG in the germline V gene (reference sequence). The J segment lost 2 bases and the V segment lost 5 bases, leaving 6 bases of the junction unmatched. The CDR3 covers 16 residues.

The chain uses TRBV6-5 and TRBJ2-7; 8 bases are shared with TRBD1. Unmatched junction bases numbered 5, after V lost 6 bases and J lost 4 bases. The length of the CDR3 is 13 residues. Germline V CDR1 and CDR2: MNHEY, SVGAGI. CDR3 sequence reads: CASSFDRGYEQYF. The CDR3 DNA reads TGTGCCAGCAGCTTCGACAGGGGATACGAGCAGTACTTC.

The chain links TRBV6-5 to TRBJ2-7, with TRBD1 matching over 9 bases. This CDR3 is built from 14 residues. The J segment lost 4 bases and the V segment lost 5 bases, leaving 6 bases of the junction unmatched. CDR1 is MNHEY and CDR2 is SVGAGI in the germline V gene. The CDR3 bases are TGTGCCAGCAGTCCCGGGACAGGGCTGTACGAGCAGTACTTC. Protein sequence: CASSPGTGLYEQYF.

The chain carries TRBV28 and TRBJ1-6; D remains ambiguous. Germline assignment: CDR1 MDHEN and CDR2 SYDVKM. The V and J ends lost 5 bases and 12 bases respectively, with 20 bases between them. The CDR3 is made up of 15 amino acids. The CDR3 region is CASSQVPEASQPLHF. CDR3 coding DNA: TGTGCCAGCAGTCAGGTCCCAGAGGCCAGCCAACCCCTCCACTTT.

The V call is TRBV15, the J call TRBJ1-1; tentative D call: TRBD1 (5 bases). The CDR3 consists of 13 residues. The ends were cut back, 3 bases at V and 4 bases at J, with 9 bases in the middle. Germline assignment: CDR1 LNHNV and CDR2 YYDKDF (reference sequence). The CDR3 coding sequence is TGTGCCACCAGCAGTCTCAGGGTCACTGAAGCTTTCTTT. Its protein product is CATSSLRVTEAFF.

This rearrangement joins TRBV19 to TRBJ1-2; tentative D call: TRBD1 (6 bases). Germline CDR1 and CDR2: LNHDA and SQIVND (reference sequence). The CDR3 spans 14 residues. Trimming pared 7 bases from V and 8 bases from J, leaving 20 bases between. The CDR3 spells CASTLDRGRGGYTF. The CDR3 bases are TGTGCCAGTACCCTTGATCGGGGGCGCGGAGGCTACACCTTC.

This clone was counted once. The V and J genes are TRBV14 and TRBJ1-2, with TRBD1 as a possible D gene (5 bases). This CDR3 is built from 13 residues. V lost 3 bases, J lost 7 bases, and 12 bases lay in between. Germline V gives CDR1 SGHDN, CDR2 FVKESK. This chain's CDR3 is CASSQLKGSGYTF. In DNA form, the CDR3 reads TGTGCCAGCAGCCAGTTAAAGGGGTCTGGCTACACCTTC. The full variable domain, rest sourced from reference TRBV14 and TRBJ1-2, is EAGVTQFPSHSVIEKGQTVTLRCDPISGHDNLYWYRRVMGKEIKFLLHFVKESKQDESGMPNNRFLAERTGGTYSTLKVQPAELEDSGVYFCASSQLKGSGYTFGSGTRLTVV.

This chain links TRBV5-6 with TRBJ2-2, with 10 bases identical to TRBD1. The CDR3 extends over 16 amino acids. Trimming cost V 4 bases and J 6 bases; bases outside gene matches: 9. CDR1 SGHDT and CDR2 YYEEEE come from the germline V gene. The CDR3 bases are TGTGCCAGCAGCGAAATTGCCGGGACAGGGGCCGGGGAGCTGTTTTTT. Translated: CASSEIAGTGAGELFF.

This clone was seen only a few times. The chain is built from TRBV27 and TRBJ1-1; TRBD1 might be the D (5 bases). CDR3 size: 15 residues. Germline CDR1 MNHEY, CDR2 SMNVEV (reference sequence). Trimming took off 5 bases at V and 1 base at J, with 14 bases between the two ends. CDR3 sequence reads: CASSTNQDRNTEAFF. For the CDR3, the DNA is TGTGCCAGCAGTACGAACCAAGACAGGAACACTGAAGCTTTCTTT.

The chain links TRBV28 to TRBJ1-5; D unclear. With 7 bases removed from V and 2 bases from J, the gap between germline ends came to 12 bases. The CDR3 sequence is 14 residues long. Germline-derived CDR1 and CDR2 are MDHEN and SYDVKM. CDR3 sequence (DNA): TGTGCCAGCACCAAAGTCTACGGCAATCAGCCCCAGCATTTT. This encodes CASTKVYGNQPQHF.

The V gene is TRBV27, the J gene TRBJ2-4; TRBD2 matches at 8 bases. With 8 bases clipped from V and 6 bases from J, the junction kept 9 bases outside the gene matches. Germline CDR1 reads MNHEY; CDR2 reads SMNVEV (reference sequence). The CDR3 loop spans 14 amino acids. CDR3 region: CASWTTGGANIQYF. The DNA for the CDR3 is TGTGCCAGCTGGACTACCGGGGGGGCAAACATTCAGTACTTC.

The rearrangement joins TRBV15 to TRBJ2-5; tentatively, D is TRBD1 (6 bases). There are 14 residues in the CDR3. Germline V CDR1 and CDR2: LNHNV, YYDKDF (reference sequence). V was clipped by 1 base and J by 4 bases, with 10 bases between them. The CDR3, as DNA: TGTGCCACCAGCAGAGGCCTAGGGGGAGAGACCCAGTACTTC. It is translated as CATSRGLGGETQYF.

The chain couples TRBV20-1 to TRBJ2-1; D is unclear. V gave up 6 bases and J gave up 10 bases, with 13 bases separating them. The CDR3 spans 11 residues. Germline V gives CDR1 DFQATT, CDR2 SNEGSKA (reference sequence). CDR3 coding DNA: TGCAGTGCCAAAATAACACCCGAGCAGTTCTTC. Protein: CSAKITPEQFF.

The chain combines TRBV6-1 with TRBJ2-7, with 8 bases aligning to TRBD2. In germline, CDR1 is MNHNS, CDR2 SASEGT. This CDR3 has 16 amino acids. Trimming took 1 base from V and 3 from J; bases not matched to a gene: 8. In DNA form, the CDR3 reads TGTGCCAGCAGTGAAGGAAAGCGGGAGCTGATCTACGAGCAGTACTTC. It yields the protein CASSEGKRELIYEQYF.